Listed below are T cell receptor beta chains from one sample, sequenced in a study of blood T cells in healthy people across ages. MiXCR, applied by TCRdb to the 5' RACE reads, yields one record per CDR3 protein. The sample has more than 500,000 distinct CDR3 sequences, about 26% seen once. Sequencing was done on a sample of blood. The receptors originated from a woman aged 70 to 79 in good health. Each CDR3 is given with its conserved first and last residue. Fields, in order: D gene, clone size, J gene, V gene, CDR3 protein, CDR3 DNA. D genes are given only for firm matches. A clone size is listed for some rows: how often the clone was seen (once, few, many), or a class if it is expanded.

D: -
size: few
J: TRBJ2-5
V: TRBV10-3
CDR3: CAISVVETETQYF
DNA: TGTGCCATCAGTGTGGTCGAAACGGAGACCCAGTACTTC

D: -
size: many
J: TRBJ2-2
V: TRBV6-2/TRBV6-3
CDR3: CASRGNTGELFF
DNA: TGTGCCAGCAGGGGGAACACCGGGGAGCTGTTTTTT

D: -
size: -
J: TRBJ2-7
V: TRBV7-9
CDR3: CASSSDRRAISYEQYF
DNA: TGTGCCAGCAGCTCGGATAGGAGGGCCATTTCCTACGAGCAGTACTTC

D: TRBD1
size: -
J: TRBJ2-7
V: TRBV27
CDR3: CASSSPRTGFYEQYF
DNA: TGTGCCAGCAGTTCCCCACGGACAGGCTTCTACGAGCAGTACTTC

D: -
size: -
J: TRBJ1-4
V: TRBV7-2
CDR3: CASSPEYMMSNEKLFF
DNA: TGTGCCAGCAGCCCGGAATACATGATGAGTAATGAAAAACTGTTTTTT

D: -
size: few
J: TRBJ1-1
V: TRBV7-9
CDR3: CASSPEGSRRAFF
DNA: TGTGCCAGCAGCCCCGAGGGCAGCCGGAGAGCTTTCTTT

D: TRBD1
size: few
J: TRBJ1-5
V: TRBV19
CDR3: CASSRDRRRQPQHF
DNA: TGTGCCAGTAGTCGGGACAGGCGGAGACAGCCCCAGCATTTT

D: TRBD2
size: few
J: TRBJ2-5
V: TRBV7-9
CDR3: CASSSSTSGGGETLYF
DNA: TGTGCCAGCAGCTCTTCGACTAGCGGGGGTGGGGAGACCCTGTACTTC

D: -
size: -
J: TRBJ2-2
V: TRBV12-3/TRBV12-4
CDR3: CASNLVGIDGELFF
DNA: TGTGCCAGCAACCTGGTGGGGATAGACGGGGAGCTGTTTTTT

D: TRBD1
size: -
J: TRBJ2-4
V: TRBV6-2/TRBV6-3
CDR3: CASSKTGVFAKNIQYF
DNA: TGTGCCAGCAGCAAGACAGGGGTCTTTGCCAAAAACATTCAGTACTTC

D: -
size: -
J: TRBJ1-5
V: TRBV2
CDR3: CASSQGLPGNQPQHF
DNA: TGTGCCAGCTCCCAAGGGCTGCCTGGCAATCAGCCCCAGCATTTT

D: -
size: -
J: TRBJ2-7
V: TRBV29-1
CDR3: CSVVAGRHYEQYF
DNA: TGCAGCGTTGTGGCCGGCCGGCACTACGAGCAGTACTTC

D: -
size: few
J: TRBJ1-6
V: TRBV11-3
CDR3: CASSLLARKYSPLHF
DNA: TGTGCCAGCAGCTTGTTGGCACGCAAGTATTCACCCCTCCACTTT

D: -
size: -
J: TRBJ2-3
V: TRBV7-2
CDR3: CASSLQGGGGRLDTQYF
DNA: TGTGCCAGCAGCTTACAGGGAGGTGGGGGGCGATTAGATACGCAGTATTTT

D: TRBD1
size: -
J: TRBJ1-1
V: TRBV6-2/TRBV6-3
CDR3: CASAGWEGARKTEAFF
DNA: TGTGCCAGCGCGGGCTGGGAGGGGGCGAGGAAAACTGAAGCTTTCTTT

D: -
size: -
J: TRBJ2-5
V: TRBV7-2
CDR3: CASSHIRDLQETQYF
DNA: TGTGCCAGCAGCCATATCCGGGACTTACAAGAGACCCAGTACTTC

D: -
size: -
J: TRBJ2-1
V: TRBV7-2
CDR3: CASSLSGMYNEQFF
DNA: TGTGCCAGCAGCTTATCAGGGATGTACAATGAGCAGTTCTTC

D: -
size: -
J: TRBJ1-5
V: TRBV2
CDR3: CASELGGGQPQHF
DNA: TGTGCCAGCGAGTTAGGCGGGGGGCAGCCCCAGCATTTT

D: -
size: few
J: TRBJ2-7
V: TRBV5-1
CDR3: CASGPGRPTYEQYF
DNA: TGCGCCAGTGGACCGGGACGTCCAACCTACGAGCAGTACTTC

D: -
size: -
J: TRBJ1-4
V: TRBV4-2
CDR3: CASSPVSTGGEKLFF
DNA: TGTGCCAGCAGCCCAGTATCGACTGGGGGCGAAAAACTGTTTTTT

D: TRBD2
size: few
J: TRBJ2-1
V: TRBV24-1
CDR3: CATSDATSGGYNEQFF
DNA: TGTGCCACCAGTGATGCGACTAGCGGGGGGTACAATGAGCAGTTCTTC

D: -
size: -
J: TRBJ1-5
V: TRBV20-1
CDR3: CSAPGSSDQPQHF
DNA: TGCAGTGCCCCAGGATCTAGCGATCAGCCCCAGCATTTT

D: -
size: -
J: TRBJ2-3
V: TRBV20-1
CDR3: CSASPLRVGATDTQYF
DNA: TGCAGTGCTTCTCCCCTGCGGGTGGGGGCGACAGATACGCAGTATTTT

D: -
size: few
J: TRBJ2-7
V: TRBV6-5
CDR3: CASTKEGGYEQYF
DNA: TGTGCCAGCACTAAAGAAGGGGGGTACGAGCAGTACTTC

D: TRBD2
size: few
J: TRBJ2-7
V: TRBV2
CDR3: CASSLGGTSGTEQYF
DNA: TGTGCCAGCAGCCTAGGGGGGACTAGCGGGACCGAGCAGTACTTC

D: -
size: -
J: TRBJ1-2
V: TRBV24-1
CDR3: CATSGPLANYGYTF
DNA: TGTGCCACCTCGGGACCGCTAGCTAACTATGGCTACACCTTC

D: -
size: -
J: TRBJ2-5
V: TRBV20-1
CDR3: CSATNWTQYF
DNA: TGCAGTGCAACTAATTGGACCCAGTACTTC

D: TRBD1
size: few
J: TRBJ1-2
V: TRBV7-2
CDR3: CASSRTGAPQYGYTF
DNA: TGTGCCAGCAGTCGTACAGGGGCACCTCAATATGGCTACACCTTC

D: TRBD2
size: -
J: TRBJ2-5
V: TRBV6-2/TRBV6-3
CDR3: CASSYPAGGYQETQYF
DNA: TGTGCCAGCAGTTACCCGGCGGGGGGCTACCAAGAGACCCAGTACTTC

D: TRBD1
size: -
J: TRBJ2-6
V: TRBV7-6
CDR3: CASSLASGQLRSGSAGANVLTF
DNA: TGTGCCAGCAGCTTAGCGTCGGGACAGCTCCGTTCCGGCTCCGCTGGGGCCAACGTCCTGACTTTC

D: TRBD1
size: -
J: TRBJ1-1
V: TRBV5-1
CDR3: CASSSDRGLEAFF
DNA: TGCGCCAGCAGCTCAGACAGGGGCCTGGAAGCTTTCTTT

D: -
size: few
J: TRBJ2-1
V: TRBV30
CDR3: CAWSRGAGSYNEQFF
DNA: TGTGCCTGGAGTCGGGGGGCCGGCTCCTACAATGAGCAGTTCTTC

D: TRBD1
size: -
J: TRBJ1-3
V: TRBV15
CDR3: CATSSRLTGLNTIYF
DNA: TGTGCCACCAGCAGTAGGTTGACAGGGTTAAACACCATATATTTT

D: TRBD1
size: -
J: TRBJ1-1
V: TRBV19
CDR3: CASSPKDRVVLVAEAFF
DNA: TGTGCCAGTAGTCCAAAGGACAGGGTAGTTCTGGTAGCGGAAGCTTTCTTT

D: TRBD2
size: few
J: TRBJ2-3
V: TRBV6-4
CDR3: CASSDGLATAQYF
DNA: TGTGCCAGCAGTGACGGACTAGCTACCGCGCAGTATTTT

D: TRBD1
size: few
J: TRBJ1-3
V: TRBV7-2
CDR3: CASTPWGQGAFLSGNTIYF
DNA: TGTGCCAGCACCCCTTGGGGACAGGGGGCTTTTCTCTCTGGAAACACCATATATTTT

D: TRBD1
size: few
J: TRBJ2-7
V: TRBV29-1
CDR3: CSVGRQGAFSYEQYF
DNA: TGCAGCGTTGGCAGACAGGGGGCTTTCTCCTACGAGCAGTACTTC

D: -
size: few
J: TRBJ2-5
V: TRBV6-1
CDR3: CASRMGTNQETQYF
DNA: TGTGCCAGCAGGATGGGGACCAACCAAGAGACCCAGTACTTC

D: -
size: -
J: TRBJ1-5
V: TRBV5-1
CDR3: CASSFGDSNQPQHF
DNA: TGCGCCAGCAGCTTCGGGGATAGCAATCAGCCCCAGCATTTT

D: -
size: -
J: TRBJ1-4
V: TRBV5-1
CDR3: CASSWSPGADNEKLFF
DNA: TGCGCCAGCAGCTGGTCCCCGGGGGCGGATAATGAAAAACTGTTTTTT